The 14 T cell receptor beta chains below were found in one sample sequenced in a study of T cell responses to AZD1222 COVID-19 vaccine. Data came from immunoSEQ multiplex PCR; TCRdb stores just in-frame clones and leaves some out. The sample has fewer than 120,000 clones; around 92% are singletons. The sequenced sample was peripheral blood, obtained on day 0 of AZD1222 vaccination. Receptors originate from an adult in good health.

The chain has TRBV28 and TRBJ1-4; TRBD1 matches at 9 bases. Looked up from germline, CDR1 is MDHEN and CDR2 is SYDVKM. V lost 7 bases to trimming and J lost 7 bases; unmatched junction nucleotides: 10. The length of the CDR3 is 15 residues. DNA for the CDR3: TGTGCCAGCACGGGAAGACGACAGGGGGGTGAAAAACTGTTTTTT. This encodes CASTGRRQGGEKLFF.

This clone showed up just once. This chain connects TRBV30 to TRBJ1-5, with unresolved D. The germline V gene has CDR1 GTSNPN and CDR2 SVGIG (reference sequence). The CDR3 contains 13 residues. Trimming took 2 bases from V and 1 from J, leaving 6 bases between them. The CDR3, as DNA: TGTGCCTGGAGTTTGGGCAGCAATCAGCCCCAGCATTTT. This translates into CAWSLGSNQPQHF.

The V gene is TRBV28, the J gene TRBJ2-7; perhaps TRBD1 as D (6 bases). Germline values: CDR1 MDHEN, CDR2 SYDVKM. The CDR3 runs 18 residues. Trimming removed 7 bases at V and 2 bases at J, with 27 bases between. The chain's CDR3 is CASTSVPGHKRKTYEQYF. The CDR3 nucleotides are TGTGCCAGCACCTCGGTACCGGGACACAAAAGAAAGACCTACGAGCAGTACTTC.

The chain couples TRBV2 to TRBJ1-2; a possible D gene is TRBD1 (5 bases). Germline V CDR1 and CDR2: SNHLY, FYNNEI. Trimming pared 5 bases from V and 0 bases from J, leaving 10 bases between. This CDR3 comprises 14 residues. CDR3 DNA sequence: TGTGCCAGCAGTCTGGGGACGACTAACTATGGCTACACCTTC. Protein sequence: CASSLGTTNYGYTF.

As concerns this clone: The same CDR3 arises from other DNA sequences in this sample as well. The chain joins TRBV11-2 to TRBJ1-5, with D unresolved. CDR3 length: 15 residues. CDR1 and CDR2 (germline): SGHAT, FQNNGV. V was pared by 1 base and J by 0 bases, with 7 bases between. The CDR3 DNA reads TGTGCCAGCAGCTTAGCGGGCTATAGCAATCAGCCCCAGCATTTT. Translated, it gives CASSLAGYSNQPQHF.

The rearrangement links TRBV4-1 to TRBJ2-5; 15 bases map to TRBD2. Germline CDR1 MGHRA, CDR2 YSYEKL. There are 17 residues in the CDR3. After removal of 4 bases from V and 4 bases from J, the junction contained 7 bases not matched to a gene. CDR3 nucleotide sequence: TGCGCCAGCAGCCGCTGGACTAGCGGGGGGGCGGTAGAGACCCAGTACTTC. Translating gives CASSRWTSGGAVETQYF.

The chain joins TRBV11-3 to TRBJ1-2; possibly TRBD1 for D (5 bases). Trimming stripped 4 bases from V and 8 bases from J, with 20 bases between. Germline V gene sequence: CDR1 SGHNT, CDR2 YENEEA. This CDR3 region has 15 residues. DNA of the CDR3: TGTGCCAGCAGCTCCGACCCCTACCGGGACGCGGGCTACACCTTC. Its protein is CASSSDPYRDAGYTF.

The genes are TRBV6-1 and TRBJ1-5, with a possible D match to TRBD1 (5 bases). The V end lost 1 base, the J end lost 3 bases, and 10 bases lay between the germline ends. This CDR3 has 15 residues. From germline, CDR1 is MNHNS and CDR2 SASEGT. CDR3 residues: CASSEDEGDNQPQHF. The CDR3 nucleotides are TGTGCCAGCAGTGAAGATGAAGGGGACAATCAGCCCCAGCATTTT.

V usage is TRBV30 and J usage is TRBJ2-7; D unresolved. Trimming left V 0 bases short and J 2 bases short, with 5 bases between. CDR1 is GTSNPN, CDR2 SVGIG, per germline (reference sequence). This CDR3 comprises 12 residues. In DNA form, the CDR3 reads TGTGCCTGGAGTGTCGGCCCCTACGAGCAGTACTTC. Translated, it gives CAWSVGPYEQYF.

This clone appeared a single time. The chain has TRBV5-1 and TRBJ2-5; 8 nucleotides agree with TRBD2. The CDR3 spans 16 residues. V gave up 7 bases and J gave up 2 bases; unmatched junction bases: 13. The germline CDR1 and CDR2 sequences are SGHRS and YFSETQ. The CDR3 DNA reads TGCGCCAGCTTCCCCGGCGGCGGGGGGATGCAAGAGACCCAGTACTTC. Its translation: CASFPGGGGMQETQYF.

The chain is built from TRBV7-8 and TRBJ1-2, with a possible D match to TRBD1 (5 bases). Trimming took off 6 bases at V and 3 bases at J, with 11 bases between the two ends. The CDR3 sequence is 13 residues long. Germline-derived CDR1 and CDR2 are SGHVS and FQNEAQ. The CDR3 protein is CASSPLGDYGYTF. As DNA, the CDR3 is TGTGCCAGCAGTCCGTTGGGGGACTATGGCTACACCTTC.

Here the CDR3 reads CASSIGLSNQPQHF. In DNA form, the CDR3 reads TGTGCCAGTAGTATAGGACTTAGCAATCAGCCCCAGCATTTT. This rearrangement joins TRBV19 to TRBJ1-5, with D unclear. The CDR3 extends over 14 amino acids. Trimming removed 1 base at V and 0 bases at J, with 4 bases between. Per germline, CDR1 LNHDA and CDR2 SQIVND (reference sequence). The variable domain in full, completed from reference TRBV19 and TRBJ1-5, reads DGGITQSPKYLFRKEGQNVTLSCEQNLNHDAMYWYRQDPGQGLRLIYYSQIVNDFQKGDIAEGYSVSREKKESFPLTVTSAQKNPTAFYLCASSIGLSNQPQHFGDGTRLSIL.

This clone was picked up one time. V is TRBV18 and J is TRBJ1-5, with 7 bases identical to TRBD1. This CDR3 has 18 residues. Looked up from germline, CDR1 is KGHSH and CDR2 is LQKENI. V was pared by 2 bases and J by 0 bases, with 10 bases of the junction left unmatched. The CDR3 loop is CASSPGQAGGGSNQPQHF. DNA of the CDR3: TGTGCCAGCTCACCAGGTCAGGCAGGGGGAGGTAGCAATCAGCCCCAGCATTTT.

This clone has more than one count but fewer than ten. The junction shows a germline mismatch at one end, possibly a read error. The V call is TRBV29-1, the J call TRBJ1-1; D is unclear. The CDR3 runs to 11 residues. The germline CDR1 and CDR2 sequences are SQVTM and ANQGSEA. Written as DNA, the CDR3 is TGCAGCGTTGCTATAGGTGGATCGGAGTGCTTT. This gives the protein CSVAIGGSECF.